The sample holds a few counts of the clone carrying this TCR beta chain. What it binds is unknown. There are 16 residues in the CDR3. In germline, CDR1 is MDHEN, CDR2 SYDVKM. V gave up 6 bases and J gave up 3 bases; unmatched junction bases: 9. TCRdb used MiXCR to reprocess the reads, holding one entry per CDR3 protein. The repertoire has fewer than 300,000 distinct CDR3 sequences, under 30% of them found once; the top ten carry more than 11%. The data were taken from a study of T cell repertoires in cytomegalovirus infection. The wider study: Signatures in public TCR beta sequences pointed to both CMV infection and matching HLA type.

Regarding the study as a whole: Dominant in the ex vivo response were TCR beta clonotypes restricted by HLA-C and specific for CMV.

Sample: PBMCs. This TCR was recovered from a human donor in good health (CMV status not recorded). Some clones in this sample may be carry-over from other donors' samples. This chain uses TRBV28 with TRBJ1-5; 9 nucleotides align to TRBD1. The CDR3 bases are TGTGCCAGCAGCCCTCCGGGACAGGGATTCAATCAGCCCCAGCATTTT. Residues: CASSPPGQGFNQPQHF.